The 10 T cell receptor beta chains below come from one sample, sequenced in a study of OX40 agonist ivuxolimab in advanced cancers. Library construction relied on the immunoSEQ multiplex PCR assay. TCRdb retrieved this table from immuneACCESS and kept in-frame rearrangements only. Not all clones are present; in checked studies, unresolved V genes account for under half, and no reason is known for the remainder. Across this sample there are tens of thousands of clones, with more than 65% seen only once. Jointly, the top ten make up almost 4.5% of the sample. The sample was CD4+ or CD8+ T cells sorted from blood, taken in a trial of the OX40 agonist ivuxolimab. These receptors originate from an adult with an advanced solid tumor such as melanoma, head and neck, liver or kidney cancer.

The chain carries TRBV27 and TRBJ1-3, with D uncertain. V lost 4 bases to trimming and J lost 0 bases, with 13 bases between them. The CDR3 loop spans 16 amino acids. CDR1 is MNHEY and CDR2 is SMNVEV in the germline V gene (reference sequence). The CDR3 DNA reads as TGTGCCAGCAGTTCCATCGGGGTGGTCTCTGGAAACACCATATATTTT. Translating it yields CASSSIGVVSGNTIYF.

V is TRBV28 and J is TRBJ2-7; tentative D call: TRBD1 (5 bases). Germline assignment: CDR1 MDHEN and CDR2 SYDVKM. The V end was cut by 2 bases, the J end by 3 bases, with 11 bases between. This CDR3 spans 14 amino acids. This CDR3 is CASSLGQGVYEQYF. DNA for the CDR3: TGTGCCAGCAGTTTAGGGCAGGGTGTCTACGAGCAGTACTTC.

The chain links TRBV2 to TRBJ1-4; no clear D gene. With 7 bases removed from V and 8 bases from J, the gap between germline ends came to 14 bases. Germline assignment: CDR1 SNHLY and CDR2 FYNNEI. This CDR3 contains 13 residues. Written as DNA, the CDR3 is TGTGCCAGCATAGGCCAAGGGATGGAAAAACTGTTTTTT. Residues: CASIGQGMEKLFF.

The chain joins TRBV7-9 to TRBJ2-3, with TRBD1 identical over 8 bases. The CDR3 consists of 15 residues. Per the germline V gene, CDR1 is SEHNR and CDR2 is FQNEAQ (reference sequence). J lost 2 bases, V lost 4 bases, and 5 bases had no gene match. Here the CDR3 reads CASSSRGLVTDTQYF. The CDR3 coding sequence is TGTGCCAGCAGCTCCAGGGGGCTCGTCACAGATACGCAGTATTTT.

The chain is built from TRBV2 and TRBJ2-5, with D possibly being TRBD1 or TRBD2 (5 bases each). V was trimmed by 8 bases and J by 5 bases, leaving 15 bases between them. This CDR3 has 13 amino acids. Germline assignment: CDR1 SNHLY and CDR2 FYNNEI. The CDR3 loop is CASGIRDVETQYF. The CDR3 bases are TGTGCCAGCGGAATAAGGGACGTGGAGACCCAGTACTTC.

This clone showed up just a few times. The chain recombines TRBV9 with TRBJ1-5; no clear D. Looked up from germline, CDR1 is SGDLS and CDR2 is YYNGEE. The CDR3 is 14 amino acids. Trimming pared 0 bases from V and 3 bases from J, leaving 7 bases between. For the CDR3, the DNA is TGTGCCAGCAGCGTAGACCTGAACAATCAGCCCCAGCATTTT. Encoded protein: CASSVDLNNQPQHF.

This clone has a handful of counts. In DNA form, the CDR3 reads TGTGCCAGTAAGGCGCAGGGTTCCTACGAGCAGTACTTC. This gives the protein CASKAQGSYEQYF. The chain uses TRBV19 and TRBJ2-7, with D possibly matching TRBD1 (5 bases). The germline CDR1 and CDR2 sequences are LNHDA and SQIVND (reference sequence). This CDR3 is built from 13 residues. Trimming removed 7 bases from V and 1 base from J, with 11 bases in between.

In its sample, this clone was seen a few times. This chain uses TRBV2 with TRBJ2-3, with D possibly called TRBD1 or TRBD2 (6 bases each). Germline V gene lookup returns CDR1 SNHLY and CDR2 FYNNEI. The CDR3 contains 16 residues. The V end was cut by 3 bases, the J end by 2 bases, with 15 bases between. The CDR3 region has the DNA TGTGCCAGCAGTGATTTGGTGGGGGGCACCACAGATACGCAGTATTTT. Translated: CASSDLVGGTTDTQYF. Combining the CDR3 with reference TRBV2 and TRBJ2-3 gives the whole variable domain EPEVTQTPSHQVTQMGQEVILRCVPISNHLYFYWYRQILGQKVEFLVSFYNNEISEKSEIFDDQFSVERPDGSNFTLKIRSTKLEDSAMYFCASSDLVGGTTDTQYFGPGTRLTVL.

This chain links TRBV2 with TRBJ1-5; a possible D gene is TRBD1 (6 bases). The V gene's germline CDR1 is SNHLY and CDR2 FYNNEI. CDR3 length: 14 amino acids. V was clipped by 3 bases and J by 7 bases, with 13 bases between them. The CDR3 coding sequence is TGTGCCAGCAGTGACCAGGGGCTAGCACAGCCCCAGCATTTT. Its translation is CASSDQGLAQPQHF. Variable domain in full (rest from reference TRBV2 and TRBJ1-5): EPEVTQTPSHQVTQMGQEVILRCVPISNHLYFYWYRQILGQKVEFLVSFYNNEISEKSEIFDDQFSVERPDGSNFTLKIRSTKLEDSAMYFCASSDQGLAQPQHFGDGTRLSIL.

This clone occurred a few times. The chain carries TRBV6-6 and TRBJ1-3; D is undetermined. This CDR3 is built from 15 residues. Trimming took 8 bases from V and 2 from J, leaving 16 bases between them. CDR1 and CDR2 from the germline V gene are MNHNY and SVGAGI (reference sequence). The CDR3: CASYRGPPAGNTIYF. In nucleotides, the CDR3 is TGTGCCAGCTATCGCGGACCTCCCGCTGGAAACACCATATATTTT.